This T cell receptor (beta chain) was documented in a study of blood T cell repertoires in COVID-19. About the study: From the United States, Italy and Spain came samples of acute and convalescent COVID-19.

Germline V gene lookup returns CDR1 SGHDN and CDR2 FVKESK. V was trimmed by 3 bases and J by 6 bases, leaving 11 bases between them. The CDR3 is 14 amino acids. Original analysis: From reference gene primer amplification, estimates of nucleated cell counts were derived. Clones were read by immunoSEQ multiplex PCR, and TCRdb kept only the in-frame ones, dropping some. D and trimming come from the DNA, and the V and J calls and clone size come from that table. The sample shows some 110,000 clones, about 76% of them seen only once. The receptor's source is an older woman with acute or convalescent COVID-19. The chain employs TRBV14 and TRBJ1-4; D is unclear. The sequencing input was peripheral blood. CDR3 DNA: TGTGCCAGCAGCCACAGGTTATGGGATGAAAAACTGTTTTTT. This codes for CASSHRLWDEKLFF.